This TCR beta chain came from a study of blood T cell repertoires in COVID-19. Study details: Samples representing acute and convalescent COVID-19 were sourced from the United States, Italy and Spain.

Measured with immunoSEQ multiplex PCR; TCRdb has only the in-frame clones, and not every one. The table records 120,000 to 150,000 clones, around four fifths of them present only once. Sequenced material: PBMCs or T cells enriched from blood (not recorded which). The source of this sequence is a woman between 40 and 55 years old who had recovered from COVID-19.

The CDR3 is CASSILQAGGGYEQYF. The CDR3 region has the DNA TGTGCCAGTAGTATCCTACAAGCAGGGGGCGGATACGAGCAGTACTTC. The chain carries TRBV19 and TRBJ2-7; 8 bases are shared with TRBD1. CDR3 length: 16 residues. Germline trimming cut 3 bases from V and 4 bases from J; bases unmatched to any gene: 11. Germline-derived CDR1 and CDR2 are LNHDA and SQIVND (reference sequence).